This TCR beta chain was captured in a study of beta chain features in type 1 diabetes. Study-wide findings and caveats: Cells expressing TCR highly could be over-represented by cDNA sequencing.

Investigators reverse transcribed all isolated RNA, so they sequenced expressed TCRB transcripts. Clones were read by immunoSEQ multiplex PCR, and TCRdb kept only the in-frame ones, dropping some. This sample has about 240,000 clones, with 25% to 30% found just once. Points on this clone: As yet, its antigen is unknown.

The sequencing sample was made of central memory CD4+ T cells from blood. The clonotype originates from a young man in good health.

CDR3 nucleotide sequence: TGCGCCAGCAGTCAATCGGGACGGGCGGGAGGCGTTCGCAATGAGCAGTTCTTC. This codes for CASSQSGRAGGVRNEQFF. The rearrangement joins TRBV23-1 to TRBJ2-1; 8 bases are a match to TRBD2. Being an ORF, TRBV23-1 has a function that is uncertain. CDR3 length: 18 residues. V was clipped by 0 bases and J by 6 bases; unmatched bases: 13.